Following are 28 T cell receptor beta chains from one sample sequenced in a study of radiotherapy plus CTLA-4 blockade in lung cancer. Assay: immunoSEQ multiplex PCR; the TCRdb copy retains only in-frame clones and omits some. The repertoire holds around 110,000 clones, with 90% as singletons. The sample here was peripheral blood, taken from a patient treated with radiotherapy plus ipilimumab. These receptors were obtained from a human donor with non-small cell lung cancer that progressed on radiotherapy plus ipilimumab.

V gene TRBV28 combines with J gene TRBJ2-7; 11 bases match TRBD2. Per germline, CDR1 MDHEN and CDR2 SYDVKM. The V segment lost 7 bases and the J segment 1 base; nucleotides outside the gene matches: 6. There are 15 residues in the CDR3. The CDR3 here is CASKLLAGASYEQYF. The CDR3 bases are TGTGCCAGCAAGCTACTAGCGGGGGCATCCTACGAGCAGTACTTC.

The V and J genes are TRBV11-2 and TRBJ2-2; D unresolved. V lost 0 bases to trimming and J lost 8 bases, with 7 bases between them. The CDR3 is made up of 13 amino acids. The germline V gene has CDR1 SGHAT and CDR2 FQNNGV. The CDR3 reads CASSLDLAGELFF. The DNA for the CDR3 is TGTGCCAGCAGCTTAGATTTGGCAGGGGAGCTGTTTTTT.

CDR3 region: CASRPGQVWAYEQYF. The CDR3 DNA follows: TGTGCCAGCAGACCGGGACAGGTGTGGGCCTACGAGCAGTACTTC. The rearrangement joins TRBV2 to TRBJ2-7; the match to TRBD1 covers 8 bases. This CDR3 spans 15 amino acids. Germline loops: CDR1 SNHLY, CDR2 FYNNEI. Germline trimming cut 6 bases from V and 2 bases from J; bases unmatched to any gene: 9.

The V gene is TRBV9, the J gene TRBJ1-5, with D tentatively TRBD1 (6 bases). There are 15 residues in the CDR3. Per the germline V gene, CDR1 is SGDLS and CDR2 is YYNGEE. The ends were cut back, 4 bases at V and 2 bases at J, with 13 bases in the middle. The CDR3, as DNA: TGTGCCAGCAGCCTGGGGGGGCTCGGCAATCAGCCCCAGCATTTT. Its translation: CASSLGGLGNQPQHF.

This chain links TRBV16 with TRBJ2-1, with D possibly TRBD2 on 6 matching bases. V lost 3 bases, J lost 12 bases, and 18 bases lay in between. There are 14 residues in the CDR3. Germline-derived CDR1 and CDR2 are KGHSY and FQNENV. Written as DNA, the CDR3 is TGTGCCAGCAGCCAGCCTCCACTAGGGAGGATGCAGTTCTTC. Translated, it gives CASSQPPLGRMQFF.

This chain uses TRBV19 with TRBJ2-1, with 10 bases that match TRBD1. Germline V CDR1 and CDR2: LNHDA, SQIVND (reference sequence). Unmatched junction bases numbered 5, after V lost 6 bases and J lost 0 bases. The CDR3 spans 16 residues. In DNA, the CDR3 is TGTGCCAGTAGGGGACAGGGGCTGAGCTCCTACAATGAGCAGTTCTTC. Translating it yields CASRGQGLSSYNEQFF.

This clone was seen just once. V gene TRBV5-1 combines with J gene TRBJ1-4, with TRBD1 matching 7 bases. V shed 2 bases, J shed 8 bases, and the junction held 6 bases outside the gene matches. Germline CDR1 reads SGHRS; CDR2 reads YFSETQ. This CDR3 is 14 amino acids long. The CDR3 sequence is CASSLSGGGEKLFF. CDR3 coding DNA: TGCGCCAGCAGCTTATCAGGGGGAGGAGAAAAACTGTTTTTT.

This clone was seen more than once but under ten times. This chain connects TRBV4-1 to TRBJ1-1; TRBD1 is a possible D gene (6 bases). CDR1 and CDR2 (germline): MGHRA, YSYEKL. Trimming shortened V by 3 bases and J by 0 bases, and 8 bases separated the two germline ends. The length of the CDR3 is 14 residues. CDR3 nucleotides: TGCGCCAGCAGCCATCAGGGGATGAACACTGAAGCTTTCTTT. It yields the protein CASSHQGMNTEAFF.

The chain is built from TRBV7-9 and TRBJ2-1; D may be TRBD1 or TRBD2 (6 bases each). Trimming took 5 bases from V and 2 from J, leaving 19 bases between them. The CDR3 is made up of 17 amino acids. Germline lookup yields CDR1 SEHNR and CDR2 FQNEAQ (reference sequence). The DNA of the CDR3 is TGTGCCAGCAGCACTTCCGCTTGGGGGGCTGCCTACAATGAGCAGTTCTTC. It translates to CASSTSAWGAAYNEQFF. Full variable domain (outside the CDR3, taken from reference TRBV7-9 and TRBJ2-1): DTGVSQNPRHKITKRGQNVTFRCDPISEHNRLYWYRQTLGQGPEFLTYFQNEAQLEKSRLLSDRFSAERPKGSFSTLEIQRTEQGDSAMYLCASSTSAWGAAYNEQFFGPGTRLTVL.

The gene calls are TRBV4-1 and TRBJ2-2; D is ambiguous. CDR1 and CDR2 from the germline V gene are MGHRA and YSYEKL. Trimming cost V 1 base and J 2 bases, with 14 bases left between them. The CDR3 is made up of 17 amino acids. CDR3 amino acids: CASSQGWSQFNTGELFF. CDR3 in DNA: TGCGCCAGCAGCCAAGGCTGGAGCCAGTTCAACACCGGGGAGCTGTTTTTT.

The gene calls are TRBV5-1 and TRBJ1-2, with a possible D match to TRBD1 (5 bases). Trimming stripped 4 bases from V and 7 bases from J, with 17 bases between. CDR1 is SGHRS and CDR2 is YFSETQ in the germline V gene. CDR3 size: 14 residues. CDR3 protein: CASSPGGRVVGYTF. DNA of the CDR3: TGCGCCAGCAGCCCGGGTGGCAGGGTGGTTGGCTACACCTTC.

The chain joins TRBV7-2 to TRBJ2-1, with 9 positions matching TRBD1. The CDR3 totals 14 residues. CDR1 is SGHTA and CDR2 is FQGNSA in the germline V gene. Trimming cost V 1 base and J 7 bases; bases outside gene matches: 2. The CDR3 here is CASSLVTGGNEQFF. The CDR3 nucleotides read TGTGCCAGCAGCTTAGTGACAGGGGGGAATGAGCAGTTCTTC.

CDR3 sequence (DNA): TGCGCCAGCAGCCAACGACACCCGACCTGGGAGCTGTTTTTT. This codes for CASSQRHPTWELFF. The J gene is TRBJ2-2, the V gene TRBV4-1; no firm D call. The CDR3 spans 14 residues. Germline lookup yields CDR1 MGHRA and CDR2 YSYEKL. With 2 bases removed from V and 9 bases from J, the gap between germline ends came to 13 bases.

V and J are TRBV29-1 and TRBJ1-2; 7 bases are shared with TRBD1. V shed 3 bases and J 2 bases; nucleotides not matched to a gene: 0. The CDR3 contains 12 residues. In germline, CDR1 is SQVTM, CDR2 ANQGSEA. CDR3: CSVEDRNYGYTF. The CDR3 DNA sequence: TGCAGCGTTGAGGACAGGAACTATGGCTACACCTTC.

V gene TRBV18 combines with J gene TRBJ1-5; possible D gene TRBD1, 5 bases. Trimming removed 6 bases at V and 5 bases at J, with 11 bases between. CDR3 length: 13 residues. Germline V gene lookup returns CDR1 KGHSH and CDR2 LQKENI. The CDR3 nucleotides read TGTGCCAGCTCGTCAGGGTGGGATCAGCCCCAGCATTTT. Translation gives CASSSGWDQPQHF. The whole variable domain, filled in from reference TRBV18 and TRBJ1-5, reads NAGVMQNPRHLVRRRGQEARLRCSPMKGHSHVYWYRQLPEEGLKFMVYLQKENIIDESGMPKERFSAEFPKEGPSILRIQQVVRGDSAAYFCASSSGWDQPQHFGDGTRLSIL.

The chain recombines TRBV28 with TRBJ2-1; 8 bases align to TRBD1. The CDR3 contains 14 residues. CDR1 and CDR2 (germline): MDHEN, SYDVKM. V lost 8 bases and J lost 8; bases outside the gene matches: 11. DNA for the CDR3: TGTGCCAGCCGCGCCCCAGGGGGCAGGTATGAGCAGTTCTTC. Protein product: CASRAPGGRYEQFF.

This clone occurred a few times. V is TRBV6-6 and J is TRBJ2-3; 7 bases line up with TRBD2. The ends lost 6 bases at V and 4 bases at J; junction bases unmatched: 13. The germline gives CDR1 MNHNY, CDR2 SVGAGI (reference sequence). CDR3 length: 16 residues. CDR3 in amino acids: CASSKDGASGSDTQYF. DNA of the CDR3: TGTGCCAGCAGCAAGGACGGGGCTAGCGGTTCAGATACGCAGTATTTT.

The V call is TRBV29-1, the J call TRBJ2-7; D is unresolved. Germline V gene sequence: CDR1 SQVTM, CDR2 ANQGSEA. V was cut by 4 bases and J by 2 bases, with 9 bases left in between. The CDR3 is 12 amino acids. The CDR3 DNA follows: TGCAGCGTTGCCGCTGTACCCTACGAGCAGTACTTC. Translation: CSVAAVPYEQYF.

The V gene is TRBV4-2, the J gene TRBJ2-7; 10 nucleotides line up with TRBD2. V shed 5 bases and J 0 bases; nucleotides not matched to a gene: 13. Germline V gives CDR1 LGHNA, CDR2 YNFKEQ. The CDR3 has 18 residues. CDR3 bases: TGTGCCAGCAGCGAAAGCACCACTAGCGGGGCAAGCTCCTACGAGCAGTACTTC. It yields the protein CASSESTTSGASSYEQYF.

This chain links TRBV2 with TRBJ2-3; no reliable D call. V was trimmed by 5 bases and J by 4 bases, leaving 7 bases between them. Germline V lookup: CDR1 SNHLY, CDR2 FYNNEI. The CDR3 runs 12 residues. The CDR3 loop is CASSPSSDTQYF. DNA of the CDR3: TGTGCCAGCAGTCCGAGCTCAGATACGCAGTATTTT.

The CDR3 sequence is CASSHGTRVQETQYF. In DNA form, the CDR3 reads TGTGCCAGCAGCCATGGCACTAGGGTCCAAGAGACCCAGTACTTC. This chain links TRBV14 with TRBJ2-5, with a weak D call TRBD2 (5 bases). CDR3 size: 15 residues. Germline V gene data show CDR1 as SGHDN and CDR2 as FVKESK. V lost 3 bases and J 1 base, leaving 12 bases between the germline ends.

The V gene is TRBV9, the J gene TRBJ2-5; perhaps D is TRBD1 or TRBD2 (5 bases each). The CDR3 is made up of 13 amino acids. V was shortened by 4 bases and J by 4 bases, with 11 bases between the two germline ends. The germline V gene encodes CDR1 SGDLS and CDR2 YYNGEE. CDR3 sequence: CASSPGLVETQYF. The CDR3 bases are TGTGCCAGCAGCCCGGGGCTGGTAGAGACCCAGTACTTC.

This chain uses TRBV6-1 with TRBJ1-1; a possible D gene is TRBD1 (5 bases). The germline V gene encodes CDR1 MNHNS and CDR2 SASEGT. Trimming stripped 6 bases from V and 8 bases from J, with 10 bases between. The CDR3 is made up of 11 amino acids. In DNA form, the CDR3 reads TGTGCCAGCAGGCTTAAGGGGGAAGCTTTCTTT. Encoded protein: CASRLKGEAFF.

This clone was picked up one time. The genes are TRBV11-2 and TRBJ1-1; 8 bases match TRBD1. V was clipped by 4 bases and J by 5 bases; unmatched bases: 9. Germline loops: CDR1 SGHAT, CDR2 FQNNGV. This CDR3 has 15 amino acids. In DNA form, the CDR3 reads TGTGCCAGCAGCTCTGGACAGGGCAGAAATACTGAAGCTTTCTTT. Its translation: CASSSGQGRNTEAFF.

The rearrangement joins TRBV11-3 to TRBJ2-5; D possibly corresponds to TRBD1 (7 bases). The germline CDR1 and CDR2 sequences are SGHNT and YENEEA. Trimming took off 6 bases at V and 3 bases at J, with 17 bases between the two ends. This CDR3 is 15 amino acids long. In DNA form, the CDR3 reads TGTGCCAGCAGTCCAATGCGGGGACAGAAAGAGACCCAGTACTTC. As protein: CASSPMRGQKETQYF.

The chain has TRBV11-2 and TRBJ2-7, with a possible D match to TRBD1 (5 bases). Germline CDR1 reads SGHAT; CDR2 reads FQNNGV. The V end lost 4 bases, the J end lost 3 bases, and 13 bases lay between the germline ends. The CDR3 is 14 residues long. In DNA form, the CDR3 reads TGTGCCAGCAGCTCTGACAGCCTAGACTACGAGCAGTACTTC. Translation: CASSSDSLDYEQYF.

About this clone: One end of the junction is discordant with germline, which a read error may explain. This chain uses TRBV7-7 with TRBJ1-1, with D uncertain. The V gene's germline CDR1 is SSHAT and CDR2 FNYEAQ (reference sequence). The CDR3 runs 13 residues. The CDR3 nucleotides are TGTGCTAGCAGCCAGACGGGGAACACTGAAGCTTTCTTT. The encoded protein is CASSQTGNTEAFF.

The rearrangement joins TRBV27 to TRBJ1-5; D is possibly TRBD1 (5 bases). The V end lost 0 bases, the J end lost 7 bases, and 10 bases lay between the germline ends. Germline CDR1 MNHEY, CDR2 SMNVEV (reference sequence). The CDR3 has 14 residues. CDR3: CASSLSGRVQPQHF. The CDR3, as DNA: TGTGCCAGCAGTTTATCCGGCAGGGTGCAGCCCCAGCATTTT.